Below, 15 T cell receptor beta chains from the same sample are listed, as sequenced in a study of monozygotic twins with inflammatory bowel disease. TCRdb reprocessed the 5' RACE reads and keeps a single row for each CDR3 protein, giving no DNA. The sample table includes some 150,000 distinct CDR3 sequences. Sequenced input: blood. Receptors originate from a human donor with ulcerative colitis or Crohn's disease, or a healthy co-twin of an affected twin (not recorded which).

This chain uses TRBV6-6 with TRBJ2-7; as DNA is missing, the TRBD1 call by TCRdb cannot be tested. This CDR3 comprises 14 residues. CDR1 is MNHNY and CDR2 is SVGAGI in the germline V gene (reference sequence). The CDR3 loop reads CASTSGGGRDEQYF.

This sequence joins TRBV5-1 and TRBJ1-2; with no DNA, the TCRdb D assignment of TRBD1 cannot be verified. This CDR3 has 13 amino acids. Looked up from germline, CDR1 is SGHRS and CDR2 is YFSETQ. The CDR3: CASSHWTGEGYTF.

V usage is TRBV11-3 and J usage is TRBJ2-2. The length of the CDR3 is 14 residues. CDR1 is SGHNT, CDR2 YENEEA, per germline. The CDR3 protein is CASSMTRNTGELFF. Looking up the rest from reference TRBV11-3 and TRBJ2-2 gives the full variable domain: EAGVVQSPRYKIIEKKQPVAFWCNPISGHNTLYWYLQNLGQGPELLIRYENEEAVDDSQLPKDRFSAERLKGVDSTLKIQPAELGDSAVYLCASSMTRNTGELFFGEGSRLTVL.

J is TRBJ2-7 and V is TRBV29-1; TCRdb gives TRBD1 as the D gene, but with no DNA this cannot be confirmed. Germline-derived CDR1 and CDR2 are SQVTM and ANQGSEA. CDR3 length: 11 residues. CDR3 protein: CSVGQGDEQYF.

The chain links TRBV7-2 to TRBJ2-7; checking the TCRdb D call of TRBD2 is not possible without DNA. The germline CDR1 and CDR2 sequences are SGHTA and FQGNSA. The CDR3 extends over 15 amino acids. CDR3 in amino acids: CASSLTRDYPYEQYF.

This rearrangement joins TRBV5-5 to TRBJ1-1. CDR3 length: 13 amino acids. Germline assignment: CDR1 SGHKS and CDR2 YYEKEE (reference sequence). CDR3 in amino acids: CASSLVEGTEAFF.

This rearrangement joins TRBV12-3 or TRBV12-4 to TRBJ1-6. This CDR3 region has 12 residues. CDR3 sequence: CASSFLRSPLHF.

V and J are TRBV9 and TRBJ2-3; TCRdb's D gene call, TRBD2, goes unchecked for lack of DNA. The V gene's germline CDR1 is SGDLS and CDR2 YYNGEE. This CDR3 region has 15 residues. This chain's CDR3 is CASSVGGRSADTQYF.

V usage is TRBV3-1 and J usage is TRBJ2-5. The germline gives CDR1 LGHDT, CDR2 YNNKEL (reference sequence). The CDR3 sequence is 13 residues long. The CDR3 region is CASSLSGMETQYF.

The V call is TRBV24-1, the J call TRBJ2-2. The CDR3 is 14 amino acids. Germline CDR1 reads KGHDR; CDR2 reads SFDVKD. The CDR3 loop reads CATSDSLYTGELFF.

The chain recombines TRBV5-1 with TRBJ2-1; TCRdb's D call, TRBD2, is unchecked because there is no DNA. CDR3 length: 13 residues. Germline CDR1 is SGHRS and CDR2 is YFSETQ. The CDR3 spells CASSPAGVNEQFF.

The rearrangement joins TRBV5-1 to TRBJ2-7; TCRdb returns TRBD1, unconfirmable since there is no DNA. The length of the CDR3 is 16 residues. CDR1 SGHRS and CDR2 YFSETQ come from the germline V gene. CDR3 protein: CASSLGSPTGIYEQYF.

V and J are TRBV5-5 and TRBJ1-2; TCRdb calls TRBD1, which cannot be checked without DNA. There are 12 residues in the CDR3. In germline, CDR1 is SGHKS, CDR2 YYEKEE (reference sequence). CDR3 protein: CASSLETGKNTF.

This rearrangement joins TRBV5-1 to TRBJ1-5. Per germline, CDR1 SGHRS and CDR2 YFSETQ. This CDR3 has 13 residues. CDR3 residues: CASSLGSNQPQHF.

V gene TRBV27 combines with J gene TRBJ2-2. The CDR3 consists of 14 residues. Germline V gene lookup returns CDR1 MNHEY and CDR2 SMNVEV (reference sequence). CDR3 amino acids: CASSSQWRTGELFF.